This entry describes one TCR beta chain. Relative to the germline gene, one junction end is altered; a read error may explain this. This CDR3 is also generated by other DNA sequences in the sample. Only in-frame clones appear in the TCRdb table, and some are missing; sequencing was by immunoSEQ multiplex PCR. The sample carries over 45,000 clones, 85% to 95% recorded once. These data are taken from a study of T cell changes during pregnancy in multiple sclerosis. CDR1 SGDLS and CDR2 YYNGEE come from the germline V gene. This CDR3 has 14 amino acids. The TCR was taken from a female donor in good health, enrolled as a control in a pregnancy study. The V call is TRBV9, the J call TRBJ1-2; TRBD1 aligns across 9 bases. The specimen was CD4+ T cells from peripheral blood mononuclear cells, collected in the second trimester of pregnancy. CDR3 sequence: CASSVTDRGYGYTF. As DNA, the CDR3 is TGCGCCAGCAGCGTAACGGACAGGGGCTATGGCTACACCTTC.